A selection of T cell receptor beta chains follows, all from one sample in a study of cytomegalovirus exposure and HLA in healthy donors. Clones were read by immunoSEQ multiplex PCR, and TCRdb kept only the in-frame ones, dropping some. The specimen's table records 30,000 to 35,000 clones. Material for sequencing was PBMCs. The receptors derive from a middle-aged woman in good health and CMV-seropositive. The CDR3 runs from the conserved cysteine through the conserved F or W. D genes are given only for firm matches.

v_call	j_call	d_call	cdr3_nt	cdr3_aa
TRBV10-3	TRBJ1-3	.	TGTGCCATCAAAGGGAGTGGAGTCTCTGGAAACACCATATATTTT	CAIKGSGVSGNTIYF
TRBV7-9	TRBJ1-5	.	TGTGCCAGCAGCTTAGCGGCGGGGGCGAGAGGTCAGCCCCAGCATTTT	CASSLAAGARGQPQHF
TRBV30	TRBJ2-1	TRBD2	TGTGCCTGGAGTGGGACCGGTAGCGGGAGAGTCAATGAGCAGTTCTTC	CAWSGTGSGRVNEQFF
TRBV19	TRBJ1-5	.	TGTGCCAGTAGTATAACGACAGATAGCAATCAGCCCCAGCATTTT	CASSITTDSNQPQHF
TRBV9	TRBJ2-7	TRBD1	TGTGCCAGCAGCGCGACAGGGACGACCTACGAGCAGTACTTC	CASSATGTTYEQYF
TRBV2	TRBJ2-1	.	TGTGCCAGCAGTGCTACGGGTACCCTTCGGGATGAGCAGTTCTTC	CASSATGTLRDEQFF
TRBV10-2	TRBJ2-5	.	TGCGCCAGCAGCTCTCTAGCGTCCGCCAAAGAGACCCAGTACTTC	CASSSLASAKETQYF
TRBV6-1	TRBJ2-7	TRBD1	TGTGCCAGCAGTGTCGGGGGACAGGGTGTCTTTCGGGAGCAGTACTTC	CASSVGGQGVFREQYF
TRBV4-2	TRBJ2-7	.	TGTGCCAGCAGCCAAGGGGGGGGCGGGTACGAGCAGTACTTC	CASSQGGGGYEQYF
TRBV6-5	TRBJ2-1	.	TGTGCCAGCAGTTACGGAAGCGGCAATGAGCAGTTCTTC	CASSYGSGNEQFF
TRBV29-1	TRBJ2-3	.	TGCAGCGCCTCGGACTTGCCAGATACGCAGTATTTT	CSASDLPDTQYF
TRBV9	TRBJ2-2	TRBD2	TGTGCCAGCAGCGTTTCTAGCGGAGGCACCGGGGAGCTGTTTTTT	CASSVSSGGTGELFF
TRBV5-4	TRBJ2-7	TRBD1	TGTGCCAGCAGCCGGACAGGGCGCGAGCAGTACTTC	CASSRTGREQYF
TRBV1	TRBJ2-5	.	TGCACCAGCAGCCAAAAGACTAGCGGGGAGACCCAGTACTTC	CTSSQKTSGETQYF
TRBV28	TRBJ2-7	TRBD2	TGTGCCAGCAGTTTAGCCGCCAGCGGGGGCTACGAGCAGTACTTC	CASSLAASGGYEQYF
TRBV25-1	TRBJ2-7	TRBD1	TGTGCCAGCAGTGATCCGGGACAGGGCGCCTACGAGCAGTACTTC	CASSDPGQGAYEQYF
TRBV7-9	TRBJ2-7	TRBD2	TGTGCCAGCAGCTTAGGGGTAGTAGCGGGATGGCACTTC	CASSLGVVAGWHF
TRBV2	TRBJ2-2	.	TGTGCCAGCAGAGCGGGGAACACCGGGGAGCTGTTTTTT	CASRAGNTGELFF
TRBV4-3	TRBJ2-3	.	TGCGCCAGCAGCCAAGATCAGCCTAGTTGGACAGATACGCAGTATTTT	CASSQDQPSWTDTQYF
TRBV18	TRBJ2-2	.	TGTGCCAGCTCACCCTTGGGACAGAACACCGGGGAGCTGTTTTTT	CASSPLGQNTGELFF
TRBV9	TRBJ2-7	.	TGTGCCAGCAGCCCGGCGGGCACTATCTCCTACGAGCAGTACTTC	CASSPAGTISYEQYF
TRBV5-6	TRBJ2-1	.	TGTGCCAGCAGCTTGGCCAGGTTGGGCTTCGACAATGAGCAGTTCTTC	CASSLARLGFDNEQFF
TRBV18	TRBJ1-2	.	TGTGCCAGCTCACCCCGGATCGGCGGAACTAACTATGGCTACACCTTC	CASSPRIGGTNYGYTF
TRBV6-5	TRBJ1-3	.	TGTGCCAGCAGTTACACGGCGGATCGTAGAAACACCATATATTTT	CASSYTADRRNTIYF
TRBV7-9	TRBJ1-2	TRBD1	TGTGCCAGCAGCCCGGGACCCGGGACAGGGATTCGTGGCTACACCTTC	CASSPGPGTGIRGYTF
TRBV5-1	TRBJ2-1	TRBD2	TGCGCCAGCAGCACCGAGTCCGGGACTAGCGGGAGCAATGAGCAGTTCTTC	CASSTESGTSGSNEQFF
TRBV18	TRBJ1-1	.	TGTGCCAGCTCACACTCAGATCCGGCGGTGGCTTTCTTT	CASSHSDPAVAFF
TRBV5-1	TRBJ2-2	.	TGCGCCAGCAGCTACGGAGAGACGACCGGGGAGCTGTTTTTT	CASSYGETTGELFF
TRBV27	TRBJ2-2	.	TGTGCCAGCAGTTTATACTGGGAGACCGGGGAGCTGTTTTTT	CASSLYWETGELFF
TRBV4-3	TRBJ2-5	TRBD2	TGCGCCAGCAGCCGGGGGACTAGCGATCAAGAGACCCAGTACTTC	CASSRGTSDQETQYF
TRBV5-1	TRBJ2-7	.	TGCGCCAGCAGCAACAGCGGACAGAACCTAGGCTACGAGCAGTACTTC	CASSNSGQNLGYEQYF
TRBV4-1	TRBJ2-3	TRBD2	TGCGCCAGCAGCCAAGTCGGGCCACTAGCGTTTGTAGATACGCAGTATTTT	CASSQVGPLAFVDTQYF
TRBV30	TRBJ2-7	TRBD1	TGTGCCTGGAGTATTCCCGGGACAGCCTACGTCAAGCAGTACTTC	CAWSIPGTAYVKQYF
TRBV5-6	TRBJ1-1	.	TGTGCCAGCAGCTTTTTCTCCGACACTGAAGCTTTCTTT	CASSFFSDTEAFF
TRBV4-2	TRBJ2-1	.	TGTGCCAGCAGCCAAGCCAAGGGGTACAATGAGCAGTTCTTC	CASSQAKGYNEQFF
TRBV4-1	TRBJ1-5	TRBD1	TGCGCCAGCAGCCAAAGAGACAGGGGCCAGCCCCAGCATTTT	CASSQRDRGQPQHF
TRBV6-5	TRBJ1-1	.	TGTGCCAGCAGTAACAGGCCCCTAATGAACACTGAAGCTTTCTTT	CASSNRPLMNTEAFF
TRBV27	TRBJ1-5	TRBD1	TGTGCCAGCAGTCCGGGACAGGGTACTCAGCCCCAGCATTTT	CASSPGQGTQPQHF